A selection of T cell receptor beta chains follows, all from one sample in a study of cytomegalovirus exposure and HLA in healthy donors. Profiling relied on immunoSEQ multiplex PCR, and the TCRdb table lists in-frame clones only, not all of them. Of a few hundred thousand clones listed, approximately 82% are singletons. The specimen sequenced was PBMCs. These TCRs come from a middle-aged woman in good health and CMV-seronegative. Each CDR3 is given with its conserved first and last residue. The order of the fields is J gene, V gene, CDR3 length, D gene, CDR3 protein, CDR3 DNA. The D gene is left open where the match is weak.

>TRBJ2-5|TRBV28|15|TRBD2
CASSTPGSGEETQYF
TGTGCCAGCAGTACCCCGGGTAGCGGGGAAGAGACCCAGTACTTC
>TRBJ2-3|TRBV5-1|16|NA
CASSLGAGAGTDTQYF
TGCGCCAGCAGCTTGGGTGCGGGGGCGGGCACAGATACGCAGTATTTT
>TRBJ1-5|TRBV6-5|15|NA
CASSYRSGSNQPQHF
TGTGCCAGCAGTTACCGATCAGGTAGCAATCAGCCCCAGCATTTT
>TRBJ1-6|TRBV7-9|15|TRBD1
CASSSGQGKNSPLHF
TGTGCCAGCAGCTCGGGACAGGGGAAAAATTCACCCCTCCACTTT
>TRBJ1-1|TRBV5-4|14|TRBD1
CASSSRDSLTEAFF
TGTGCCAGCAGCTCCAGGGACAGTTTAACTGAAGCTTTCTTT
>TRBJ2-3|TRBV5-8|17|TRBD2
CASSLSLAGDLTDTQYF
TGTGCCAGCAGCTTATCACTAGCGGGGGACCTCACAGATACGCAGTATTTT
>TRBJ2-1|TRBV18|14|TRBD1
CASSTGQGSWRQFF
TGTGCCAGCTCGACGGGACAGGGGTCCTGGCGCCAATTCTTC
>TRBJ1-6|TRBV6-5|13|TRBD1
CASSYQGASPLHF
TGTGCCAGCAGTTACCAGGGGGCATCACCCCTCCACTTT
>TRBJ2-3|TRBV7-9|14|TRBD2
CASRFVAGEDTQYF
TGTGCCAGCAGATTTGTAGCGGGGGAAGATACGCAGTATTTT
>TRBJ2-3|TRBV2|14|NA
CASTRGRSTDTQYF
TGTGCCAGCACGCGGGGAAGGAGCACAGATACGCAGTATTTT
>TRBJ2-7|TRBV4-2|17|NA
CASSQDTRVAKSYEQYF
TGTGCCAGCAGCCAAGATACACGGGTGGCCAAATCCTACGAGCAGTACTTC